Listed below are T cell receptor beta chains from one sample, sequenced in a study of blood T cell repertoires in COVID-19. The table came from immunoSEQ multiplex PCR; TCRdb's copy has only in-frame clones and leaves some out. The profile shows about 44,000 clones, 80% to 90% of them singletons. Sample: peripheral blood. These receptors all come from a man aged 65-85 years with active COVID-19. Each CDR3 is given with its conserved first and last residue. D genes are given only for firm matches. Clone size is stated in some rows and not others, as once, few, many or a class when expanded.

j_call: TRBJ2-3
clone_size: NA
d_call: NA
v_call: TRBV14
cdr3_aa: CASSQGRLPTDTQYF
cdr3_nt: TGTGCCAGCAGCCAAGGCAGACTACCCACAGATACGCAGTATTTT

j_call: TRBJ1-5
clone_size: NA
d_call: NA
v_call: TRBV6-2/TRBV6-3
cdr3_aa: CASSFPTSPDQPQHF
cdr3_nt: TGTGCCAGCAGTTTTCCTACCTCACCGGATCAGCCCCAGCATTTT

j_call: TRBJ2-1
clone_size: NA
d_call: TRBD1
v_call: TRBV19
cdr3_aa: CASGTRGRVDEQFF
cdr3_nt: TGTGCCAGTGGGACCAGGGGGCGAGTGGATGAGCAGTTCTTC

j_call: TRBJ2-7
clone_size: NA
d_call: NA
v_call: TRBV5-1
cdr3_aa: CASSFGQSYEQYF
cdr3_nt: TGCGCCAGCAGCTTCGGACAGTCCTACGAGCAGTACTTC

j_call: TRBJ1-5
clone_size: few
d_call: NA
v_call: TRBV19
cdr3_aa: CASSMDPLRGSDQPQHF
cdr3_nt: TGTGCCAGTAGTATGGACCCCCTGCGGGGGAGCGATCAGCCCCAGCATTTT

j_call: TRBJ1-1
clone_size: once
d_call: NA
v_call: TRBV5-1
cdr3_aa: CASSPGGTSDPEAFF
cdr3_nt: TGCGCCAGCAGCCCGGGAGGGACGTCCGACCCTGAAGCTTTCTTT

j_call: TRBJ1-1
clone_size: NA
d_call: NA
v_call: TRBV7-2
cdr3_aa: CASSLDQGRAFF
cdr3_nt: TGTGCCAGCAGCTTAGATCAGGGGCGAGCTTTCTTT

j_call: TRBJ2-5
clone_size: NA
d_call: NA
v_call: TRBV27
cdr3_aa: CASSLLGDATQYF
cdr3_nt: TGTGCCAGCAGTTTGCTCGGAGATGCGACCCAGTACTTC

j_call: TRBJ1-1
clone_size: once
d_call: NA
v_call: TRBV7-3
cdr3_aa: CASSFGGNTEAFF
cdr3_nt: TGTGCCAGCAGCTTTGGCGGGAACACTGAAGCTTTCTTT

j_call: TRBJ2-1
clone_size: NA
d_call: TRBD2
v_call: TRBV7-2
cdr3_aa: CASSYSSGTSNEQFF
cdr3_nt: TGTGCCAGCAGCTACTCTAGCGGCACATCCAATGAGCAGTTCTTC

j_call: TRBJ2-2
clone_size: NA
d_call: TRBD1
v_call: TRBV7-2
cdr3_aa: CASSSGQGSAGELFF
cdr3_nt: TGTGCCAGCAGCTCGGGACAGGGTTCGGCCGGGGAGCTGTTTTTT

j_call: TRBJ1-2
clone_size: NA
d_call: NA
v_call: TRBV3-1/TRBV3-2
cdr3_aa: CASSHRDTQSHGYTF
cdr3_nt: TGTGCCAGCAGCCACCGGGACACCCAATCTCATGGCTACACCTTC

j_call: TRBJ1-1
clone_size: few
d_call: NA
v_call: TRBV4-3
cdr3_aa: CASSQTALVTEAFF
cdr3_nt: TGCGCCAGCAGCCAGACAGCCCTGGTGACTGAAGCTTTCTTT

j_call: TRBJ1-2
clone_size: NA
d_call: TRBD1
v_call: TRBV5-1
cdr3_aa: CASSSSGTAEGGYTF
cdr3_nt: TGCGCCAGCAGCTCCTCCGGGACAGCGGAAGGTGGCTACACCTTC

j_call: TRBJ1-2
clone_size: NA
d_call: NA
v_call: TRBV6-6
cdr3_aa: CASTNNDYGYTF
cdr3_nt: TGTGCCAGCACCAACAACGACTATGGCTACACCTTC

j_call: TRBJ1-2
clone_size: NA
d_call: NA
v_call: TRBV4-1
cdr3_aa: CASSQADRKYYGYTF
cdr3_nt: TGCGCCAGCAGCCAAGCCGACAGAAAATACTATGGCTACACCTTC

j_call: TRBJ1-6
clone_size: NA
d_call: TRBD1
v_call: TRBV4-1
cdr3_aa: CASSQDTGTENSPLHF
cdr3_nt: TGCGCCAGCAGCCAAGATACCGGGACAGAAAATTCACCCCTCCACTTT

j_call: TRBJ1-1
clone_size: NA
d_call: NA
v_call: TRBV28
cdr3_aa: CAAERNTEAFF
cdr3_nt: TGTGCCGCTGAGAGAAACACTGAAGCTTTCTTT

j_call: TRBJ2-2
clone_size: NA
d_call: NA
v_call: TRBV7-9
cdr3_aa: CASSLDIRYGELFF
cdr3_nt: TGTGCCAGCAGCTTGGACATTAGGTACGGGGAGCTGTTTTTT

j_call: TRBJ1-2
clone_size: NA
d_call: TRBD1
v_call: TRBV6-2/TRBV6-3
cdr3_aa: CASSFRDRDGYTF
cdr3_nt: TGTGCCAGCAGTTTCCGGGACAGGGATGGCTACACCTTC

j_call: TRBJ2-7
clone_size: NA
d_call: TRBD1
v_call: TRBV28
cdr3_aa: CASTKPDRASYEQYF
cdr3_nt: TGTGCCAGCACAAAGCCGGACAGGGCCTCCTACGAGCAGTACTTC

j_call: TRBJ1-5
clone_size: NA
d_call: NA
v_call: TRBV27
cdr3_aa: CASSRLQGSNQPQHF
cdr3_nt: TGTGCCAGCAGTCGACTACAGGGAAGCAATCAGCCCCAGCATTTT

j_call: TRBJ1-2
clone_size: NA
d_call: TRBD1
v_call: TRBV20-1
cdr3_aa: CSASVNPGQGSGYYGYTF
cdr3_nt: TGCAGTGCTAGTGTCAATCCGGGACAGGGGAGCGGTTACTATGGCTACACCTTC

j_call: TRBJ1-2
clone_size: NA
d_call: TRBD1
v_call: TRBV6-5
cdr3_aa: CASSYRQGHGYTF
cdr3_nt: TGTGCCAGCAGTTACCGACAGGGGCATGGCTACACCTTC

j_call: TRBJ2-5
clone_size: NA
d_call: TRBD2
v_call: TRBV5-1
cdr3_aa: CASSLGRGETQYF
cdr3_nt: TGCGCCAGCAGCTTGGGGCGGGGGGAGACCCAGTACTTC

j_call: TRBJ1-2
clone_size: many
d_call: NA
v_call: TRBV5-4
cdr3_aa: CASSLEQANYGYTF
cdr3_nt: TGTGCCAGCAGCTTGGAACAGGCAAACTATGGCTACACCTTC

j_call: TRBJ2-7
clone_size: NA
d_call: TRBD1
v_call: TRBV5-1
cdr3_aa: CASSLAGQGGKEQYF
cdr3_nt: TGCGCCAGCAGCTTGGCGGGACAGGGGGGAAAGGAGCAGTACTTC

j_call: TRBJ1-6
clone_size: NA
d_call: TRBD1
v_call: TRBV5-4
cdr3_aa: CASSSGTGVRSPLHF
cdr3_nt: TGTGCCAGCAGCTCCGGGACAGGGGTTCGTTCACCCCTCCACTTT

j_call: TRBJ2-5
clone_size: NA
d_call: TRBD1
v_call: TRBV6-2/TRBV6-3
cdr3_aa: CASSYTGGARETQYF
cdr3_nt: TGTGCCAGCAGTTATACAGGGGGCGCTCGGGAGACCCAGTACTTC

j_call: TRBJ2-4
clone_size: once
d_call: NA
v_call: TRBV13
cdr3_aa: CASSSRTAVAKNIQYF
cdr3_nt: TGTGCCAGCAGCTCCCGGACAGCGGTAGCCAAAAACATTCAGTACTTC

j_call: TRBJ1-1
clone_size: NA
d_call: TRBD1
v_call: TRBV5-5
cdr3_aa: CASSLTGAENTEAFF
cdr3_nt: TGTGCCAGCAGCCTAACAGGGGCCGAGAACACTGAAGCTTTCTTT

j_call: TRBJ2-7
clone_size: NA
d_call: NA
v_call: TRBV27
cdr3_aa: CASSVYEGRSSYEQYF
cdr3_nt: TGTGCCAGCAGCGTTTATGAGGGGAGGAGCTCCTACGAGCAGTACTTC

j_call: TRBJ2-1
clone_size: NA
d_call: TRBD2
v_call: TRBV28
cdr3_aa: CASSLVSGGRDEQFF
cdr3_nt: TGTGCCAGCAGTTTGGTTAGCGGGGGGAGGGATGAGCAGTTCTTC

j_call: TRBJ1-5
clone_size: NA
d_call: TRBD1
v_call: TRBV4-2
cdr3_aa: CASSQSWTGVQPQHF
cdr3_nt: TGTGCCAGCAGCCAAAGTTGGACAGGGGTTCAGCCCCAGCATTTT

j_call: TRBJ2-1
clone_size: NA
d_call: TRBD2
v_call: TRBV9
cdr3_aa: CASSPGGGAIEQFF
cdr3_nt: TGTGCCAGCAGCCCGGGCGGGGGGGCCATTGAGCAGTTCTTC

j_call: TRBJ1-2
clone_size: NA
d_call: NA
v_call: TRBV18
cdr3_aa: CASSPEATSTGYGYTF
cdr3_nt: TGTGCCAGCTCACCAGAGGCCACCTCCACTGGCTATGGCTACACCTTC

j_call: TRBJ2-4
clone_size: NA
d_call: TRBD1
v_call: TRBV15
cdr3_aa: CATSRDLGQGAKNIQYF
cdr3_nt: TGTGCCACCAGCAGAGATCTGGGACAGGGAGCCAAAAACATTCAGTACTTC

j_call: TRBJ1-1
clone_size: few
d_call: NA
v_call: TRBV7-9
cdr3_aa: CASSHRDNTEAFF
cdr3_nt: TGTGCCAGCAGCCACAGGGACAACACTGAAGCTTTCTTT

j_call: TRBJ2-7
clone_size: few
d_call: NA
v_call: TRBV6-5
cdr3_aa: CASSYTLSSYEQYF
cdr3_nt: TGTGCCAGCAGTTACACCCTAAGCTCCTACGAGCAGTACTTC

j_call: TRBJ2-5
clone_size: NA
d_call: NA
v_call: TRBV28
cdr3_aa: CASSFNIDIQETQYF
cdr3_nt: TGTGCCAGCAGTTTCAACATCGACATCCAAGAGACCCAGTACTTC

j_call: TRBJ2-2
clone_size: few
d_call: TRBD1
v_call: TRBV9
cdr3_aa: CASSVVGQAGELFF
cdr3_nt: TGTGCCAGCAGCGTAGTCGGACAGGCCGGGGAGCTGTTTTTT

j_call: TRBJ2-7
clone_size: NA
d_call: NA
v_call: TRBV11-2
cdr3_aa: CASSLTQGGYEQYF
cdr3_nt: TGTGCCAGCAGCTTAACCCAGGGTGGTTACGAGCAGTACTTC

j_call: TRBJ1-2
clone_size: NA
d_call: NA
v_call: TRBV4-3
cdr3_aa: CASSQDSSTGGYTF
cdr3_nt: TGCGCCAGCAGCCAAGATTCCTCTACCGGGGGCTACACCTTC

j_call: TRBJ2-7
clone_size: NA
d_call: NA
v_call: TRBV27
cdr3_aa: CASSSTVVNEQYF
cdr3_nt: TGTGCCAGCAGTTCCACGGTGGTAAACGAGCAGTACTTC

j_call: TRBJ1-6
clone_size: NA
d_call: TRBD1
v_call: TRBV18
cdr3_aa: CASSPTPGTGGSPPLHF
cdr3_nt: TGTGCCAGCTCACCGACCCCCGGGACAGGGGGCAGTCCACCCCTCCACTTT

j_call: TRBJ2-3
clone_size: NA
d_call: TRBD2
v_call: TRBV24-1
cdr3_aa: CATSDHTAGATDTQYF
cdr3_nt: TGTGCCACCAGTGACCACACAGCGGGGGCCACAGATACGCAGTATTTT

j_call: TRBJ1-4
clone_size: NA
d_call: NA
v_call: TRBV6-5
cdr3_aa: CASSYGQFNEKLFF
cdr3_nt: TGTGCCAGCAGTTACGGACAGTTTAATGAAAAACTGTTTTTT

j_call: TRBJ2-3
clone_size: once
d_call: TRBD1
v_call: TRBV25-1
cdr3_aa: CASKRQGDTQYF
cdr3_nt: TGTGCCAGCAAAAGACAGGGTGATACGCAGTATTTT

j_call: TRBJ2-2
clone_size: NA
d_call: TRBD1
v_call: TRBV5-1
cdr3_aa: CASSSGTANTGELFF
cdr3_nt: TGCGCCAGCAGCTCCGGGACAGCGAACACCGGGGAGCTGTTTTTT

j_call: TRBJ1-5
clone_size: NA
d_call: NA
v_call: TRBV4-1
cdr3_aa: CASSQGGRGLYSNQPQHF
cdr3_nt: TGCGCCAGCAGCCAAGGGGGGAGGGGCCTATATAGCAATCAGCCCCAGCATTTT

j_call: TRBJ1-1
clone_size: once
d_call: TRBD1
v_call: TRBV10-3
cdr3_aa: CAISESSPGGNTEAFF
cdr3_nt: TGTGCCATCAGTGAGTCGTCGCCAGGGGGGAACACTGAAGCTTTCTTT